This TCR beta chain comes out of a study of T cell responses to AZD1222 COVID-19 vaccine. Measured with immunoSEQ multiplex PCR; TCRdb has only the in-frame clones, and not every one. The table records around 120,000 clones, about 92% of them present only once. Trimming removed 3 bases from V and 2 bases from J, with 11 bases in between. The germline gives CDR1 LNHDA, CDR2 SQIVND (reference sequence). The CDR3 contains 14 residues. This receptor was identified in an adult who received the AZD1222 COVID-19 vaccine. The rearrangement uses TRBV19 and TRBJ2-7; a weak D match, TRBD1 (5 bases). Sequencing was performed on peripheral blood, taken 28 days after the second AZD1222 dose. The CDR3 coding sequence is TGTGCCAGTAGTATCGCCACAGGCACCTACGAGCAGTACTTC. Its protein product is CASSIATGTYEQYF.